This T cell receptor (beta chain) was observed in a study of cytomegalovirus exposure and HLA in healthy donors. With regard to this clone: Its antigen is undetermined.

The PCR contained 60 Vbeta and 13 Jbeta primers. Clones were sequenced by immunoSEQ multiplex PCR, and TCRdb holds only the in-frame ones, with some missing. The table lists about 88,000 clones, around 79% of them singletons. Study-level points and caveats: Earlier analysis looked at TCR beta V segments, and most were productive about 90% or about 30% of the time. In a later analysis, productive TCRs from donors in an Asian-associated ancestry cluster reportedly carried fewer N-insertions than the cohort mean. Associated with HLA alleles at 0.05 false discovery rate in a later analysis were over 15,000 TCR beta sequences. It was reportedly the case that the classifier diagnosed cytomegalovirus status with high specificity and sensitivity.

This sequence was found in a middle-aged woman in good health and CMV-seronegative. Sequencing used PBMCs.

The CDR3 is CASSRRQAYEQYF. The CDR3 nucleotides are TGTGCCAGCAGCCGTAGACAGGCCTACGAGCAGTACTTC. The chain joins TRBV7-2 to TRBJ2-7; TRBD1 might be the D (6 bases). The CDR3 is 13 residues long. V was trimmed by 5 bases and J by 2 bases, leaving 10 bases between them. Germline V gene sequence: CDR1 SGHTA, CDR2 FQGNSA.